The table lists the clone carrying this TCR beta chain with a few counts. Its antigen is not known. Time point given: pre-sensitization, week 0. Specified treatment: therapeutic diphenylcyclopropenone sensitization with weekly scalp DPC. The data belong to a study of human T cells and chemical hapten exposure. Study findings and constraints: It was expanded TCRs that formed significantly more large CDR3 similarity clusters than controls did.

TCRdb reprocessed the RACE reads with MiXCR, giving one entry per CDR3 protein. Here the sample spans some 84,000 distinct CDR3 sequences, 8.5% being singletons. The source of this sequence is a man aged 35 to 55 with alopecia areata. Some clones in this sample may be carry-over from other donors' samples. Material: whole blood, obtained in connection with sensitization to the hapten diphenylcyclopropenone (DPC).

In DNA, the CDR3 is TGTGCCAGCAGCTTTGACAGGGTTCAAGAGACCCAGTACTTC. It translates to CASSFDRVQETQYF. The chain couples TRBV7-2 to TRBJ2-5, with 7 bases aligning to TRBD1. With 3 bases clipped from V and 2 bases from J, the junction kept 3 bases outside the gene matches. This CDR3 contains 14 residues. From germline, CDR1 is SGHTA and CDR2 FQGNSA.